This passage covers 25 T cell receptor beta chains from one sample sequenced in a study of cytomegalovirus exposure and HLA in healthy donors. The PCR had 60 Vbeta and 13 Jbeta primers. Generated by immunoSEQ multiplex PCR, the TCRdb table keeps only in-frame clones and is missing some. The sample holds fewer than 100,000 clones, around 80% seen once. The material sequenced was PBMCs. These receptors came from a male donor in good health and CMV-seropositive.

The chain recombines TRBV5-1 with TRBJ2-7, with TRBD1 matching 8 bases. Germline V gives CDR1 SGHRS, CDR2 YFSETQ. This CDR3 region has 15 residues. V lost 1 base and J lost 7; bases outside the gene matches: 10. In DNA, the CDR3 is TGCGCCAGCAGCTTGTGGGGTCAGGGGGCTGAAGAGCAGTACTTC. As protein: CASSLWGQGAEEQYF.

V and J are TRBV2 and TRBJ2-5, with TRBD2 matching over 7 bases. CDR3 length equals 14 residues. CDR1 SNHLY and CDR2 FYNNEI come from the germline V gene. The ends lost 7 bases at V and 5 bases at J; junction bases unmatched: 10. The CDR3 nucleotides are TGTGCCAGCATGATGAGCGGGATCATCGAGACCCAGTACTTC. Amino acid sequence: CASMMSGIIETQYF.

The chain combines TRBV27 with TRBJ1-3, with a weak D call TRBD1 (6 bases). This CDR3 is 14 amino acids long. Trimming took off 8 bases at V and 3 bases at J, with 14 bases between the two ends. The V gene's germline CDR1 is MNHEY and CDR2 SMNVEV (reference sequence). CDR3 in amino acids: CASRDRLNGNTIYF. DNA of the CDR3: TGTGCCAGCCGCGACAGGTTAAATGGAAACACCATATATTTT.

This clone appeared once. The chain has TRBV5-1 and TRBJ2-7; 8 nucleotides match TRBD1. V dropped 1 base and J dropped 5; count of bases not matched to a gene: 5. Per the germline V gene, CDR1 is SGHRS and CDR2 is YFSETQ. CDR3 length: 14 amino acids. The CDR3 is CASSLRTGSHEQYF. Here the CDR3 DNA reads TGCGCCAGCAGCTTGAGGACAGGGTCCCACGAGCAGTACTTC.

The chain recombines TRBV28 with TRBJ2-5; no firm D call. Gene TRBJ2-7 matches the end of the DNA better, so the J call may be wrong. Looked up from germline, CDR1 is MDHEN and CDR2 is SYDVKM. The CDR3 totals 13 residues. The CDR3 DNA sequence: TGTGCCAGCTCCCGGGTACCGCCTTACGAGCAGTACTTC. The encoded protein is CASSRVPPYEQYF.

The gene calls are TRBV18 and TRBJ2-3; 8 bases are a match to TRBD2. From germline, CDR1 is KGHSH and CDR2 LQKENI. V trimming: 3 bases; J trimming: 4 bases; junction bases outside the gene matches: 9. CDR3 length: 16 residues. CDR3 sequence (DNA): TGTGCCAGCTCACCCGCCTCGGGAGGGAGCCCAGATACGCAGTATTTT. This codes for CASSPASGGSPDTQYF.

The V and J genes are TRBV25-1 and TRBJ1-2, with 8 nucleotides matching TRBD1. Germline CDR1 is MGHDK and CDR2 is SYGVNS. The CDR3 extends over 15 amino acids. The V gene end was trimmed by 2 bases and the J gene end by 4 bases; junction bases not matched to a gene: 6. CDR3 nucleotides: TGTGCCAGCAGTGAAGGACAGGGTGATATCTATGGCTACACCTTC. This codes for CASSEGQGDIYGYTF.

This chain joins TRBV28 and TRBJ1-5, with D possibly TRBD1 on 6 matching bases. Trimming left V 7 bases short and J 5 bases short, with 9 bases between. Germline-derived CDR1 and CDR2 are MDHEN and SYDVKM. The CDR3 runs to 12 residues. CDR3: CASTGAHQPQHF. The CDR3 coding sequence is TGTGCCAGCACAGGGGCTCATCAGCCCCAGCATTTT. Supplemented by reference TRBV28 and TRBJ1-5, the full variable domain reads DVKVTQSSRYLVKRTGEKVFLECVQDMDHENMFWYRQDPGLGLRLIYFSYDVKMKEKGDIPEGYSVSREKKERFSLILESASTNQTSMYLCASTGAHQPQHFGDGTRLSIL.

This rearrangement joins TRBV19 to TRBJ2-7, with TRBD1 as a possible D gene (7 bases). V lost 6 bases to trimming and J lost 2 bases, with 26 bases between them. Germline V CDR1 and CDR2: LNHDA, SQIVND (reference sequence). This CDR3 spans 18 amino acids. CDR3 residues: CASSRLPSRGTAAYEQYF. CDR3 coding DNA: TGTGCCAGTAGCCGACTACCCTCGCGCGGGACAGCAGCCTACGAGCAGTACTTC.

The count of this clone is one. The chain is built from TRBV10-3 and TRBJ2-7; no definite D call. The CDR3 totals 14 residues. Germline values: CDR1 ENHRY, CDR2 SYGVKD. Trimming took 2 bases from V and 2 from J, leaving 10 bases between them. The chain's CDR3 is CAISEQAGTYEQYF. DNA of the CDR3: TGTGCCATCAGTGAGCAGGCCGGCACCTACGAGCAGTACTTC.

V and J are TRBV28 and TRBJ1-1, with a weak D call TRBD1 (5 bases). Germline values: CDR1 MDHEN, CDR2 SYDVKM. The CDR3 runs to 11 residues. V gave up 3 bases and J gave up 7 bases, with 6 bases separating them. The CDR3 nucleotides read TGTGCCAGCAGTTTCGACAGTGAAGCTTTCTTT. Protein sequence: CASSFDSEAFF.

The chain couples TRBV5-1 to TRBJ1-3; possibly TRBD1 for D (6 bases). Per the germline V gene, CDR1 is SGHRS and CDR2 is YFSETQ. The CDR3 consists of 15 residues. V was cut by 5 bases and J by 0 bases, with 12 bases left in between. Here the CDR3 reads CASSSGVSSGNTIYF. The CDR3 DNA follows: TGCGCCAGCAGTTCAGGGGTTAGCTCTGGAAACACCATATATTTT.

This rearrangement joins TRBV10-1 to TRBJ2-5; 9 bases are a match to TRBD2. CDR3 size: 13 residues. The germline CDR1 and CDR2 sequences are WNHNN and SYGVQD (reference sequence). The V and J ends lost 2 bases and 11 bases, in that order; junction bases with no gene match: 6. The CDR3 is CASSEAGGYVQYF. CDR3 nucleotides: TGCGCCAGCAGTGAGGCGGGGGGGTACGTGCAGTACTTC.

The chain carries TRBV11-2 and TRBJ2-7; 7 positions agree with TRBD2. V lost 5 bases and J lost 0; bases outside the gene matches: 16. The CDR3 sequence is 18 residues long. The germline gives CDR1 SGHAT, CDR2 FQNNGV. CDR3 in DNA: TGTGCCAGCAGCCCTACGCTGTCCAGCGGGGCCAGCTCCTACGAGCAGTACTTC. Its protein product is CASSPTLSSGASSYEQYF.

The genes are TRBV6-1 and TRBJ1-5, with 10 bases lining up with TRBD1. This CDR3 contains 15 residues. Losses at the gene ends were 3 bases for V and 6 bases for J; bases not matched to a gene: 5. From germline, CDR1 is MNHNS and CDR2 SASEGT. In DNA, the CDR3 is TGTGCCAGCAGTGATTGGGACAGGGGTGGTCAGCCCCAGCATTTT. Residues: CASSDWDRGGQPQHF.

The rearrangement uses TRBV30 and TRBJ2-5; TRBD1 agrees at 8 bases. The CDR3 runs 12 residues. The germline gives CDR1 GTSNPN, CDR2 SVGIG (reference sequence). V lost 5 bases, J lost 3 bases, and 2 bases stayed unmatched. The CDR3 region is CAWGQGEETQYF. CDR3 nucleotides: TGTGCCTGGGGACAGGGTGAAGAGACCCAGTACTTC.

The table lists this clone with a few counts. J is TRBJ2-5 and V is TRBV29-1, with TRBD1 as a possible D gene (5 bases). CDR1 is SQVTM and CDR2 is ANQGSEA in the germline V gene. The ends were cut back, 4 bases at V and 4 bases at J, with 16 bases in the middle. There are 14 residues in the CDR3. The CDR3 nucleotides are TGCAGCGTTGTCCAGGGTGGACGTGGAGAGACCCAGTACTTC. Protein sequence: CSVVQGGRGETQYF.

The J gene is TRBJ1-2, the V gene TRBV19, with 9 bases that match TRBD1. In germline, CDR1 is LNHDA, CDR2 SQIVND (reference sequence). This CDR3 has 15 amino acids. V lost 5 bases, J lost 4 bases, and 8 bases stayed unmatched. CDR3 sequence reads: CASSPATGGAYGYTF. CDR3 in DNA: TGTGCCAGTAGTCCGGCGACAGGGGGTGCCTATGGCTACACCTTC.

Only a few counts were recorded for this clone. The chain couples TRBV5-1 to TRBJ2-6; tentative D call: TRBD1 (5 bases). The germline V gene encodes CDR1 SGHRS and CDR2 YFSETQ. CDR3 length: 16 residues. Between the trimmed V and J ends, which lost 5 bases and 0 bases, there was a span of 12 bases. The CDR3 protein is CASRAGLTSGANVLTF. The CDR3 coding sequence is TGCGCCAGCAGGGCAGGGCTTACCTCTGGGGCCAACGTCCTGACTTTC.

The chain employs TRBV28 and TRBJ1-2; D perhaps matches TRBD1 (5 bases). Germline assignment: CDR1 MDHEN and CDR2 SYDVKM. V shed 7 bases and J shed 8 bases, with 11 bases lying between them. This CDR3 comprises 11 residues. CDR3 DNA: TGTGCCAGCACCCGTGGGGGGGGCTACACCTTC. Translated, it gives CASTRGGGYTF.

This chain joins TRBV5-6 and TRBJ1-1; tentatively, D is TRBD1 (5 bases). Trimming took off 4 bases at V and 6 bases at J, with 19 bases between the two ends. Germline V gene sequence: CDR1 SGHDT, CDR2 YYEEEE. The CDR3 totals 15 residues. The CDR3: CASSAPGGEWAEAFF. The CDR3 nucleotides read TGTGCCAGCAGCGCCCCGGGGGGGGAATGGGCTGAAGCTTTCTTT.

V and J are TRBV28 and TRBJ1-4; 9 bases map to TRBD1. CDR3 length: 13 residues. J was trimmed by 6 bases and V by 10 bases; bases with no gene match: 6. The germline CDR1 and CDR2 sequences are MDHEN and SYDVKM. CDR3 sequence: CATHGDRDEKLFF. In DNA, the CDR3 is TGTGCCACCCACGGGGACAGGGATGAAAAACTGTTTTTT. The variable domain in full, completed from reference TRBV28 and TRBJ1-4, reads DVKVTQSSRYLVKRTGEKVFLECVQDMDHENMFWYRQDPGLGLRLIYFSYDVKMKEKGDIPEGYSVSREKKERFSLILESASTNQTSMYLCATHGDRDEKLFFGSGTQLSVL.

The V call is TRBV4-2, the J call TRBJ2-1; 10 bases fit TRBD2. The CDR3 is made up of 21 amino acids. With 4 bases clipped from V and 0 bases from J, the junction kept 18 bases outside the gene matches. The germline gives CDR1 LGHNA, CDR2 YNFKEQ. CDR3 amino acids: CASSRRAAGTSDFSSYNEQFF. CDR3 sequence (DNA): TGTGCCAGCAGCCGTAGGGCCGCCGGGACTAGCGATTTCAGCTCCTACAATGAGCAGTTCTTC.

This clone was detected only once. V and J are TRBV7-9 and TRBJ1-1, with 7 bases matching TRBD1. The CDR3 contains 14 residues. The germline V gene has CDR1 SEHNR and CDR2 FQNEAQ (reference sequence). Trimming at V came to 1 base and at J to 1 base, leaving 0 bases not matched to a gene. The CDR3 sequence: CASSLGTGNTEAFF. The CDR3 DNA sequence: TGTGCCAGCAGCTTAGGGACAGGGAACACTGAAGCTTTCTTT.

As concerns this clone: The identical CDR3 is also encoded by other nucleotide sequences in the sample. V is TRBV7-3 and J is TRBJ1-5, with unresolved D. V lost 3 bases, J lost 4 bases, and 7 bases lay in between. CDR3 length equals 13 residues. Germline V lookup: CDR1 SGHTA, CDR2 FQGTGA. CDR3 region: CASSLGPNQPQHF. CDR3 DNA: TGTGCCAGCAGCTTGGGCCCTAATCAGCCCCAGCATTTT. The full variable domain, completed using reference TRBV7-3 and TRBJ1-5, is GAGVSQTPSNKVTEKGKYVELRCDPISGHTALYWYRQSLGQGPEFLIYFQGTGAADDSGLPNDRFFAVRPEGSVSTLKIQRTERGDSAVYLCASSLGPNQPQHFGDGTRLSIL.